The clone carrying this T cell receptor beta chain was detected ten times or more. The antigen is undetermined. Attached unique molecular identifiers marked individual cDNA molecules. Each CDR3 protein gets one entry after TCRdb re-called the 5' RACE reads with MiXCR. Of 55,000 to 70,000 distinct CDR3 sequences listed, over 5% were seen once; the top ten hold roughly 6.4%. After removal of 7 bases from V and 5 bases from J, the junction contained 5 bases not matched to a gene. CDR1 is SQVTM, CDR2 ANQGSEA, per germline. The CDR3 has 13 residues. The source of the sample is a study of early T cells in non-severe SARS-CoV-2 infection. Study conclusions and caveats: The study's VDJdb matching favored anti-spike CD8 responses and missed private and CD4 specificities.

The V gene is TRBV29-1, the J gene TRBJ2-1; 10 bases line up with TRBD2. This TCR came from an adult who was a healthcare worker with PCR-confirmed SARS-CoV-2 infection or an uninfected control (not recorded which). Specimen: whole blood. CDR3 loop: CSGTSGVNNEQFF. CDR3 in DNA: TGCAGCGGAACTAGCGGGGTTAACAATGAGCAGTTCTTC.